This T cell receptor beta chain is drawn from a study of vaccination and CD4 T cells after COVID-19. About the study: Cells were stimulated with overlapping spike peptide pools from SARS-CoV-2, HCoV-NL63, HCoV-OC43 and HCoV-229E.

At the Johns Hopkins FTIC core, DNA taken from cultured CD4+ T cells was sequenced by way of the Oncomine TCR Beta short-read assay. From the PCR reads, TCRdb called clonotypes with MiXCR, one entry per CDR3 protein. The sample includes 17,000 or so distinct CDR3 sequences, 31% of them seen just once. CDR1 and CDR2 (germline): ENHRY, SYGVKD. The ends were cut back, 6 bases at V and 0 bases at J, with 6 bases in the middle. This CDR3 spans 14 amino acids. Treatment described: approximately 9-day PBMC culture with coronavirus spike peptide pools or control peptides (ViraFEST assay). Negative selection isolated the CD4+ T cells once the cells had been cultured for around nine days. A note on this clonotype: Its antigen remains unknown.

The sequenced material came from cultured CD4+ T cells from blood. The chain couples TRBV10-3 to TRBJ2-6; D may be TRBD1 or TRBD2 (5 bases each). The TCR sequence derives from a human donor with COVID-19. CDR3 residues: CAIRGPSGANVLTF. Here the CDR3 DNA reads TGTGCCATCAGGGGACCCTCTGGGGCCAACGTCCTGACTTTC.